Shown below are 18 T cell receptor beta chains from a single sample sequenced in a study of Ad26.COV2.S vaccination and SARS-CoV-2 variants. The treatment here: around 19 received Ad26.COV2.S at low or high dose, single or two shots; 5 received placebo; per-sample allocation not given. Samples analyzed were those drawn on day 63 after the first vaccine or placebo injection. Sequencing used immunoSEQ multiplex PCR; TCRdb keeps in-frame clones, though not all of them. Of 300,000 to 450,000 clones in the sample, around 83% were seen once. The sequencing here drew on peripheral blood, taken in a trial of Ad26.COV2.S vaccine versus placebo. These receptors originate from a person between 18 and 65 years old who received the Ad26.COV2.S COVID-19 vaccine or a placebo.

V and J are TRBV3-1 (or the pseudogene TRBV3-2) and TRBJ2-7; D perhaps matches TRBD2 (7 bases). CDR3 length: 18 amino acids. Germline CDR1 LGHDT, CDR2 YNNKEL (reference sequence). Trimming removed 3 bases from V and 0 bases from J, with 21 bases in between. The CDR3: CASSQAGLGGAHSYEQYF. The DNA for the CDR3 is TGTGCCAGCAGCCAGGCAGGGCTTGGGGGGGCCCACTCCTACGAGCAGTACTTC.

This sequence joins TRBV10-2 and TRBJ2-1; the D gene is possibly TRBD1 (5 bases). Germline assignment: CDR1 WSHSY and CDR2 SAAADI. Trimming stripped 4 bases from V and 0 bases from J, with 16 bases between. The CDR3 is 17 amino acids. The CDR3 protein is CASSVPRAPSSYNEQFF. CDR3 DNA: TGCGCCAGCAGTGTGCCCAGGGCTCCGAGCTCCTACAATGAGCAGTTCTTC.

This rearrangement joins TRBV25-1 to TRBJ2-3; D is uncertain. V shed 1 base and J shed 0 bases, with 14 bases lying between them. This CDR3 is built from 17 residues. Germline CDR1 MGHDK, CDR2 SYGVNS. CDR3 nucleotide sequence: TGTGCCAGCAGTGAATCGCCAGGTTTGACTAGCACAGATACGCAGTATTTT. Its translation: CASSESPGLTSTDTQYF.

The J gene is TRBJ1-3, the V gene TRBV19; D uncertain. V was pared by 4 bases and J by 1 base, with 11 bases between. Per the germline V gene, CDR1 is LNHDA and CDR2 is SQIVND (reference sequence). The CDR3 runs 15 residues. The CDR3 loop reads CASSTHTLSGNTIYF. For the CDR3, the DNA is TGTGCCAGTAGTACCCACACATTGTCTGGAAACACCATATATTTT.

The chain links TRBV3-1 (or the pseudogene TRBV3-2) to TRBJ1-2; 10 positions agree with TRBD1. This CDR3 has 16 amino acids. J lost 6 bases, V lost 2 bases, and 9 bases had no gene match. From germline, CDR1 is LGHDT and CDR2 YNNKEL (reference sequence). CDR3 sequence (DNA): TGTGCCAGCAGCCAAAAGAGCGGGACAGGGGAAGATGGCTACACCTTC. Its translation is CASSQKSGTGEDGYTF.

CDR3 DNA: TGTGCCAGCAGCGAGGGGCCCGGGGGCAAGGATCAGCCCCAGCATTTT. Translation gives CASSEGPGGKDQPQHF. V usage is TRBV9 and J usage is TRBJ1-5, with D perhaps matching TRBD1 (6 bases). The CDR3 totals 16 residues. CDR1 and CDR2 from the germline V gene are SGDLS and YYNGEE. Between the trimmed V and J ends, which lost 3 bases and 5 bases, there was a span of 18 bases.

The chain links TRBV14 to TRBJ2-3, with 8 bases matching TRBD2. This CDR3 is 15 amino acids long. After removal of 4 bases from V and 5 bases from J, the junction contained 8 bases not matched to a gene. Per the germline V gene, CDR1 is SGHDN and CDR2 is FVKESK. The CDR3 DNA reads TGTGCCAGCAGCCCCTCGGGGGGGCTGGAAGATACGCAGTATTTT. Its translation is CASSPSGGLEDTQYF. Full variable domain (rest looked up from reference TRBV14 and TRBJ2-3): EAGVTQFPSHSVIEKGQTVTLRCDPISGHDNLYWYRRVMGKEIKFLLHFVKESKQDESGMPNNRFLAERTGGTYSTLKVQPAELEDSGVYFCASSPSGGLEDTQYFGPGTRLTVL.

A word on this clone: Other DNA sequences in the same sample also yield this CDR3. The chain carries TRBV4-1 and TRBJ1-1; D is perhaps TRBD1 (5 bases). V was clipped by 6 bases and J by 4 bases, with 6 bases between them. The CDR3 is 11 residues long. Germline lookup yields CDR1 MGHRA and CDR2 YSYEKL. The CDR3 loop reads CASRGGTEAFF. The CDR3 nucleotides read TGCGCCAGCAGGGGGGGCACTGAAGCTTTCTTT.

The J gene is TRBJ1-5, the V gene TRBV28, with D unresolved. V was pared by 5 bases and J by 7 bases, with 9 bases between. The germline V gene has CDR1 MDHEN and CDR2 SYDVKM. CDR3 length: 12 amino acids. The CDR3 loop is CASSQVGQPQHF. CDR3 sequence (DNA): TGTGCCAGCAGTCAAGTGGGGCAGCCCCAGCATTTT.

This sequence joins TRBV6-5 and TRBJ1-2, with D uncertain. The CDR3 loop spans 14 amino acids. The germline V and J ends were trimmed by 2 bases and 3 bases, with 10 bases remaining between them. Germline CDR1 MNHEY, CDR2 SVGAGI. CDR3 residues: CASSYRREDYGYTF. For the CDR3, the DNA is TGTGCCAGCAGTTACCGTCGGGAAGACTATGGCTACACCTTC.

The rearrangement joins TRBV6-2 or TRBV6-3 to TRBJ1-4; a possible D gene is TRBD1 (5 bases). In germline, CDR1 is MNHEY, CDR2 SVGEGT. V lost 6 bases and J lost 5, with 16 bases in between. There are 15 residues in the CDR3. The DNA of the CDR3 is TGTGCCAGCAGCAGTTACGGGGCGAGGAATGAAAAACTGTTTTTT. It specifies CASSSYGARNEKLFF.

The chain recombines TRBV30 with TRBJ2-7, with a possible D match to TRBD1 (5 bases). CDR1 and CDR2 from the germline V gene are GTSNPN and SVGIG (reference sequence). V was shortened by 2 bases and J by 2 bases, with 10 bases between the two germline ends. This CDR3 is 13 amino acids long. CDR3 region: CAWSKAGTYEQYF. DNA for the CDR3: TGTGCCTGGAGTAAGGCAGGGACCTACGAGCAGTACTTC.

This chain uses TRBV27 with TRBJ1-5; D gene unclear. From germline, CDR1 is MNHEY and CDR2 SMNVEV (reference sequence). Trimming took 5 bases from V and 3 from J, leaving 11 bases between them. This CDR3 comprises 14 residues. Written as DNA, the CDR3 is TGTGCCAGCAGTCGAATTGGGAACAATCAGCCCCAGCATTTT. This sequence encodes CASSRIGNNQPQHF.

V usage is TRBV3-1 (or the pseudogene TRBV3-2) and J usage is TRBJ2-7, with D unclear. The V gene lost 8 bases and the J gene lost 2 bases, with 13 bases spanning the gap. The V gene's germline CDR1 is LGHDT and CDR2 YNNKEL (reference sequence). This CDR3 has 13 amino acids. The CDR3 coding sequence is TGTGCCAGCGGCCTTAACGGCCCCTACGAGCAGTACTTC. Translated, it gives CASGLNGPYEQYF.

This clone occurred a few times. The CDR3 region has the DNA TGTGCCAGCAGCTTCCTAGCGGGGGGAGGGGGCACAGATACGCAGTATTTT. Translated, it gives CASSFLAGGGGTDTQYF. The chain uses TRBV11-2 and TRBJ2-3; 11 bases align to TRBD2. Looked up from germline, CDR1 is SGHAT and CDR2 is FQNNGV. This CDR3 is built from 17 residues. V lost 3 bases to trimming and J lost 1 base; unmatched junction nucleotides: 6.

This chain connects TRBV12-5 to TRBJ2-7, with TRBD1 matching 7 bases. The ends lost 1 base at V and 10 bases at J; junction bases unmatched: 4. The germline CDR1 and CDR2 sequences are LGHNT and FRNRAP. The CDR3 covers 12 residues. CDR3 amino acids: CASGLAQGPQYF. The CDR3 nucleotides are TGTGCTAGTGGTTTGGCACAGGGGCCCCAGTACTTC.

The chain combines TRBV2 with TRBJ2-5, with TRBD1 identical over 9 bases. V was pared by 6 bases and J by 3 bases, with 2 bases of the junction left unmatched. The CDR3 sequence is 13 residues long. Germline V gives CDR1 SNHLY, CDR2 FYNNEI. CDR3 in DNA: TGTGCCAGCAGCGGGACAGGGAAAGAGACCCAGTACTTC. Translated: CASSGTGKETQYF.

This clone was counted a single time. CDR3 loop: CASTQAGLGVNSGELFF. CDR3 coding DNA: TGTGCCAGCACCCAGGCAGGCCTAGGGGTCAACTCCGGGGAGCTGTTTTTT. V usage is TRBV11-2 and J usage is TRBJ2-2; D is possibly TRBD1 (5 bases). The CDR3 sequence is 17 residues long. Germline CDR1 and CDR2: SGHAT and FQNNGV. Trimming cost V 7 bases and J 6 bases, with 24 bases left between them.